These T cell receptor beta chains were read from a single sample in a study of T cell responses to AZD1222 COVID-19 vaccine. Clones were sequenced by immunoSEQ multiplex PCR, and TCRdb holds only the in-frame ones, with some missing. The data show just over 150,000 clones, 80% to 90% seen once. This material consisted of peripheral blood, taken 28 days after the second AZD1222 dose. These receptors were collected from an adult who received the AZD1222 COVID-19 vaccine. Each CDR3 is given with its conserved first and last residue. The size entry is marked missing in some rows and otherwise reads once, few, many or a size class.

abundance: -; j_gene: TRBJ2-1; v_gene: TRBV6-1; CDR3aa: CASSDIRLNEQFF
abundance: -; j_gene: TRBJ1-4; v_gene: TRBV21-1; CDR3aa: CASNRDRGLRNEKLFF
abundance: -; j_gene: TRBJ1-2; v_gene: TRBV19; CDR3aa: CASSQGDSANYGYTF
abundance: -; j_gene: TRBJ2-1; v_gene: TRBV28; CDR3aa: CASRYDRSSYNEQFF
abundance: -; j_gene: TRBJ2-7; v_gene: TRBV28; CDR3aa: CASSPLTSGAYEQYF
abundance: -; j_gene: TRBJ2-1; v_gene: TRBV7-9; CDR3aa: CASGGWTIKNNEQFF
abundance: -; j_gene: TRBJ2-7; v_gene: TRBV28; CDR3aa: CASRGTSGRSYEQYF
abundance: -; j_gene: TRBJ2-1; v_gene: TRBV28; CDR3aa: CASSLRGSYNEQFF
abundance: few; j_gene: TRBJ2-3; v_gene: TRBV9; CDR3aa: CASGAGVSTDTQYF
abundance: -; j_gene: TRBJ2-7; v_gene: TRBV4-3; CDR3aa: CASSQVRRSEQYF
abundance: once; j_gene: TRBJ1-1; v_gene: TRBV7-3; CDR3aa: CASSLEGNTEAFF
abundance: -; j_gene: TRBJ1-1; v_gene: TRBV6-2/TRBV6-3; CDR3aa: CASSTGAEAFF
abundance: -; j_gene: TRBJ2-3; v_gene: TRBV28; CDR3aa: CASISGGQGYAQYF
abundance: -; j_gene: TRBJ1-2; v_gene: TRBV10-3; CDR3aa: CATDRGDYGYTF
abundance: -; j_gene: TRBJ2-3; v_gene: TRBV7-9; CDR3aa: CASGLAGGGDTQYF
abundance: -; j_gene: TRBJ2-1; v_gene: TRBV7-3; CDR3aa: CASSMTSAEQFF
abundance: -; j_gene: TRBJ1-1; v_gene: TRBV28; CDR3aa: CASTLAGRNTEAFF
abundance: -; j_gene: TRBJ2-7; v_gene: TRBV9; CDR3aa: CASSVAGQSYEQYF
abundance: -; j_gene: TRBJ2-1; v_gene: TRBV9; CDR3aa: CASSPSPRTGGLGEQFF
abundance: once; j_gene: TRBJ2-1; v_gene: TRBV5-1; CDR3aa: CASSAGTGNNEQFF
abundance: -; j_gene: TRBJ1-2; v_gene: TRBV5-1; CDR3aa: CASSSNAGGSVYGYTF
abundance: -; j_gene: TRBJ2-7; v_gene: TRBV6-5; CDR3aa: CASSSGLAGYEQYF
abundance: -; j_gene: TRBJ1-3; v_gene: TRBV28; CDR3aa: CASSLGQYKGNTIYF
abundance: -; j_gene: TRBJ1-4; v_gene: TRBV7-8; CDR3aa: CASSQTGQSEKLFF
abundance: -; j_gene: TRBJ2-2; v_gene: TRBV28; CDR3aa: CASVKRTWGTGELFF